The TCR beta chain described here comes from a study of metastatic and nonmetastatic thyroid tumors. About the study: Both malignant and benign thyroid patients supplied peripheral blood and tumor or nodule tissue samples, across which the repertoires of these patients were then compared. Study-wide findings and caveats: TCR beta diversity was reportedly significantly higher in malignant thyroid tumors than benign nodules, in blood and tumor.

A remark on this clone: Its antigen is currently unknown.

Authors' methods: A classifier for distant metastasis in papillary thyroid cancer was constructed using CDR3 differences observed across clinicopathological groups. TCRdb re-called the PCR reads with MiXCR. In this record, the V and J calls reflect TCRdb's handling and not the investigators' own analysis. The sample gives 45,000 to 50,000 clones, more than 20% of which show up once; about 3.8% is in the top ten. There were no patients who had received any treatment before thyroid surgery. The CDR3 consists of 16 residues. Germline CDR1 SGHRS, CDR2 YFSETQ. The V gene lost 2 bases and the J gene lost 4 bases, with 18 bases spanning the gap.

The chain has TRBV5-1 and TRBJ1-1; a weak D match, TRBD1 (5 bases). The sequenced material came from blood. The clonotype was recovered from a male donor with papillary thyroid cancer or a benign thyroid nodule (not recorded which). Some clones in this sample may be carry-over from other donors' samples. The CDR3 region has the DNA TGCGCCAGCAGCTTACAAGCGGGGGAGGCCCCCACTGAAGCTTTCTTT. This sequence encodes CASSLQAGEAPTEAFF.